Listed here are 26 T cell receptor beta chains from one sample, sequenced in a study of blood T cell repertoires in COVID-19. TCRdb keeps only in-frame clones here, not all; method: immunoSEQ multiplex PCR. The table lists 250,000 to 350,000 clones, 75% to 90% of them singletons. The sequenced material came from peripheral blood. The receptors derive from a woman aged 70-85 years with COVID-19, enrolled during active disease.

The gene calls are TRBV9 and TRBJ1-3; TRBD1 matches at 7 bases. The CDR3 totals 15 residues. Trimming cost V 4 bases and J 4 bases; bases outside gene matches: 8. Looked up from germline, CDR1 is SGDLS and CDR2 is YYNGEE. This CDR3 reads CASSPRGGLGNTIYF. CDR3 DNA sequence: TGTGCCAGCAGCCCCCGAGGGGGCTTAGGAAACACCATATATTTT.

This clone came up once. J is TRBJ1-5 and V is TRBV6-2 or TRBV6-3, with a tentative D call TRBD1 (5 bases). Trimming shortened V by 4 bases and J by 2 bases, and 12 bases separated the two germline ends. The CDR3 extends over 15 amino acids. Per the germline V gene, CDR1 is MNHEY and CDR2 is SVGEGT. CDR3 in amino acids: CASSSTQGGNQPQHF. The CDR3 DNA reads TGTGCCAGCAGTTCGACTCAGGGTGGCAATCAGCCCCAGCATTTT.

The chain is built from TRBV5-8 and TRBJ2-7; a possible D gene is TRBD1 (5 bases). Germline V gene data show CDR1 as SGHTS and CDR2 as YDEGEE. CDR3 length equals 14 residues. Deletions cut 6 bases from V and 6 bases from J, with 19 bases between. CDR3 in DNA: TGTGCCAGCACGACCTCAGGGTTAGGTTTCGAGCAGTACTTC. It codes for CASTTSGLGFEQYF.

The gene calls are TRBV30 and TRBJ1-2; D perhaps matches TRBD1 (5 bases). Deletions cut 3 bases from V and 0 bases from J, with 8 bases between. CDR1 GTSNPN and CDR2 SVGIG come from the germline V gene (reference sequence). CDR3 length: 13 residues. CDR3 nucleotides: TGTGCCTGGAGCGAACAGGCTAACTATGGCTACACCTTC. This codes for CAWSEQANYGYTF.

This CDR3 is CASGLAPGTGAFNYGYTF. In nucleotides, the CDR3 is TGTGCTAGTGGTTTGGCACCCGGGACAGGGGCCTTTAACTATGGCTACACCTTC. The gene calls are TRBV12-5 and TRBJ1-2; 10 bases align to TRBD1. There are 18 residues in the CDR3. From germline, CDR1 is LGHNT and CDR2 FRNRAP. The V gene end was trimmed by 1 base and the J gene end by 1 base; junction bases not matched to a gene: 9.

This chain connects TRBV5-1 to TRBJ1-1; TRBD1 aligns across 8 bases. The germline gives CDR1 SGHRS, CDR2 YFSETQ. The J segment lost 8 bases and the V segment lost 2 bases, leaving 14 bases of the junction unmatched. This CDR3 is built from 16 residues. This CDR3 is CASSFFGQGTLGEAFF. The CDR3 DNA reads TGCGCCAGCAGCTTTTTTGGACAGGGCACCCTAGGGGAAGCTTTCTTT. The full variable domain, with the rest looked up from reference TRBV5-1 and TRBJ1-1, is KAGVTQTPRYLIKTRGQQVTLSCSPISGHRSVSWYQQTPGQGLQFLFEYFSETQRNKGNFPGRFSGRQFSNSRSEMNVSTLELGDSALYLCASSFFGQGTLGEAFFGQGTRLTVV.

The chain joins TRBV24-1 to TRBJ2-1; a weak D match, TRBD1 (6 bases). The CDR3 is 15 amino acids. The ends were cut back, 7 bases at V and 9 bases at J, with 21 bases in the middle. Germline-derived CDR1 and CDR2 are KGHDR and SFDVKD. The CDR3 loop reads CATSKSQGWSREQFF. The CDR3, as DNA: TGTGCCACCAGCAAGTCACAGGGTTGGTCGCGTGAGCAGTTCTTC.

V is TRBV5-1 and J is TRBJ1-4; no clear D gene. The germline CDR1 and CDR2 sequences are SGHRS and YFSETQ. CDR3 length: 15 amino acids. V was clipped by 5 bases and J by 0 bases, with 11 bases between them. The CDR3 region is CASRETLSTNEKLFF. CDR3 nucleotides: TGCGCCAGCAGAGAGACACTCTCAACTAATGAAAAACTGTTTTTT.

V and J are TRBV29-1 and TRBJ1-2, with 7 positions matching TRBD1. Germline V gives CDR1 SQVTM, CDR2 ANQGSEA. The V gene end was trimmed by 7 bases and the J gene end by 4 bases; junction bases not matched to a gene: 12. This CDR3 is built from 14 residues. The CDR3 coding sequence is TGCAGCGCCTCCCTTATCCCAGGGGGCTATGGCTACACCTTC. Protein sequence: CSASLIPGGYGYTF. Based on the CDR3 plus reference TRBV29-1 and TRBJ1-2, the full variable domain is SAVISQKPSRDICQRGTSLTIQCQVDSQVTMMFWYRQQPGQSLTLIATANQGSEATYESGFVIDKFPISRPNLTFSTLTVSNMSPEDSSIYLCSASLIPGGYGYTFGSGTRLTVV.

The chain uses TRBV19 and TRBJ1-6; D is perhaps TRBD1 (5 bases). Trimming took 7 bases from V and 8 from J, leaving 12 bases between them. The CDR3 consists of 13 residues. CDR1 LNHDA and CDR2 SQIVND come from the germline V gene (reference sequence). For the CDR3, the DNA is TGTGCCAGTAAAATCGGGGGAGATTCACCCCTCCACTTT. It specifies CASKIGGDSPLHF.

The V call is TRBV5-1, the J call TRBJ2-7; D gene unclear. Germline values: CDR1 SGHRS, CDR2 YFSETQ. Trimming left V 2 bases short and J 5 bases short, with 5 bases between. The CDR3 consists of 11 residues. CDR3 protein: CASSLHHEQYF. The CDR3 DNA reads TGCGCCAGCAGCTTACACCACGAGCAGTACTTC.

The chain combines TRBV5-1 with TRBJ2-3; D is unresolved. Germline-derived CDR1 and CDR2 are SGHRS and YFSETQ. The CDR3 is made up of 13 amino acids. V lost 0 bases to trimming and J lost 3 bases, with 5 bases between them. The CDR3 is CASSLGATDTQYF. The CDR3 DNA is TGCGCCAGCAGCTTGGGAGCTACAGATACGCAGTATTTT.

This chain uses TRBV3-1 (or the pseudogene TRBV3-2) with TRBJ2-7; maybe TRBD2 (5 bases). This CDR3 region has 12 residues. V lost 6 bases and J 7 bases, leaving 13 bases between the germline ends. The germline gives CDR1 LGHDT, CDR2 YNNKEL (reference sequence). In DNA form, the CDR3 reads TGTGCCAGCAGTCCCGGGTGGAGGGAGCAGTACTTC. Its translation: CASSPGWREQYF.

This chain links TRBV27 with TRBJ2-7; 7 bases match TRBD2. Germline V gene data show CDR1 as MNHEY and CDR2 as SMNVEV (reference sequence). The CDR3 sequence is 15 residues long. The ends lost 0 bases at V and 2 bases at J; junction bases unmatched: 4. The CDR3 bases are TGTGCCAGCAGTTTATCGGGAGGGGCGGCCTACGAGCAGTACTTC. Translated, it gives CASSLSGGAAYEQYF.

This chain uses TRBV9 with TRBJ1-2, with TRBD1 matching 8 bases. Germline V gene lookup returns CDR1 SGDLS and CDR2 YYNGEE. CDR3 size: 16 residues. The junction had 9 bases not matched to a gene; V was cut back by 0 bases and J by 5 bases. The CDR3 loop is CASSVAEGGTGYGYTF. The CDR3 nucleotides read TGTGCCAGCAGCGTAGCCGAGGGAGGGACAGGATATGGCTACACCTTC.

The chain links TRBV29-1 to TRBJ1-2; a weak D match, TRBD1 (6 bases). The CDR3 runs to 13 residues. Trimming removed 4 bases at V and 5 bases at J, with 14 bases between. CDR1 and CDR2 (germline): SQVTM, ANQGSEA. The CDR3 coding sequence is TGCAGCGTTGGAGAACAGGGAGTTTATGGCTACACCTTC. Its translation is CSVGEQGVYGYTF.

The J gene is TRBJ2-7, the V gene TRBV7-2; D perhaps matches TRBD1 (5 bases). Trimming pared 1 base from V and 2 bases from J, leaving 9 bases between. This CDR3 is built from 14 residues. Germline V gene sequence: CDR1 SGHTA, CDR2 FQGNSA. This CDR3 reads CASSLDRGTYEQYF. The CDR3 DNA reads TGTGCCAGCAGCTTAGATAGGGGAACCTACGAGCAGTACTTC.

The chain links TRBV6-5 to TRBJ2-7; the D gene is possibly TRBD1 (5 bases). This CDR3 has 13 amino acids. CDR1 is MNHEY and CDR2 is SVGAGI in the germline V gene. The V and J ends lost 7 bases and 3 bases respectively, with 13 bases between them. The CDR3, as DNA: TGTGCCAGCACCAGAGACAGATTCTACGAGCAGTACTTC. It yields the protein CASTRDRFYEQYF.

This clone showed up just once. This rearrangement joins TRBV4-2 to TRBJ1-3; D remains ambiguous. The length of the CDR3 is 17 residues. Trimming shortened V by 0 bases and J by 4 bases, and 16 bases separated the two germline ends. CDR1 and CDR2 (germline): LGHNA, YNFKEQ. This CDR3 is CASSQDLPGSGGNTIYF. CDR3 nucleotide sequence: TGTGCCAGCAGCCAAGACCTGCCCGGGTCGGGGGGAAACACCATATATTTT.

This chain connects TRBV19 to TRBJ1-6; 7 bases agree with TRBD1. The ends lost 5 bases at V and 7 bases at J; junction bases unmatched: 8. CDR3 length: 15 amino acids. Germline CDR1 and CDR2: LNHDA and SQIVND (reference sequence). This chain's CDR3 is CASSSRQGMNSPLHF. The CDR3 nucleotides read TGTGCCAGTAGTTCAAGACAGGGTATGAATTCACCCCTCCACTTT.

V usage is TRBV9 and J usage is TRBJ2-1; 8 bases align to TRBD2. Germline CDR1 and CDR2: SGDLS and YYNGEE. V gave up 0 bases and J gave up 7 bases; unmatched junction bases: 15. The CDR3 runs to 18 residues. The CDR3 region has the DNA TGTGCCAGCAGCGTAGAACCGCGACTAGCGACAAGGTTGAATGAGCAGTTCTTC. Protein product: CASSVEPRLATRLNEQFF. Together with reference TRBV9 and TRBJ2-1, the CDR3 gives the full variable domain: DSGVTQTPKHLITATGQRVTLRCSPRSGDLSVYWYQQSLDQGLQFLIQYYNGEERAKGNILERFSAQQFPDLHSELNLSSLELGDSALYFCASSVEPRLATRLNEQFFGPGTRLTVL.

The V gene is TRBV13, the J gene TRBJ1-4; 7 nucleotides agree with TRBD1. V shed 4 bases, J shed 8 bases, and the junction held 7 bases outside the gene matches. Germline assignment: CDR1 PRHDT and CDR2 FYEKMQ (reference sequence). CDR3 size: 14 residues. Here the CDR3 reads CASSSGDRAEKLFF. In DNA form, the CDR3 reads TGTGCCAGCAGCTCAGGGGACAGAGCCGAAAAACTGTTTTTT. Looking up the rest from reference TRBV13 and TRBJ1-4 gives the full variable domain: AAGVIQSPRHLIKEKRETATLKCYPIPRHDTVYWYQQGPGQDPQFLISFYEKMQSDKGSIPDRFSAQQFSDYHSELNMSSLELGDSALYFCASSSGDRAEKLFFGSGTQLSVL.

This clone has only one observation. The chain joins TRBV2 to TRBJ2-2, with TRBD2 matching 10 bases. J lost 4 bases, V lost 6 bases, and 5 bases had no gene match. Germline CDR1 is SNHLY and CDR2 is FYNNEI. CDR3 length: 15 amino acids. This CDR3 is CASSLAGVRTGELFF. The DNA of the CDR3 is TGTGCCAGCAGCCTAGCGGGGGTGCGCACCGGGGAGCTGTTTTTT.

V is TRBV14 and J is TRBJ1-2, with TRBD1 identical over 7 bases. The length of the CDR3 is 16 residues. V lost 1 base, J lost 2 bases, and 7 bases stayed unmatched. In germline, CDR1 is SGHDN, CDR2 FVKESK. CDR3 sequence: CASSQVTGDRNYGYTF. The DNA of the CDR3 is TGTGCCAGCAGCCAAGTTACAGGGGACCGAAACTATGGCTACACCTTC. Filled out from reference TRBV14 and TRBJ1-2, the complete variable domain reads EAGVTQFPSHSVIEKGQTVTLRCDPISGHDNLYWYRRVMGKEIKFLLHFVKESKQDESGMPNNRFLAERTGGTYSTLKVQPAELEDSGVYFCASSQVTGDRNYGYTFGSGTRLTVV.

This clone came up a few times. The chain combines TRBV6-5 with TRBJ1-1; 7 bases align to TRBD1. V lost 2 bases to trimming and J lost 0 bases; unmatched junction nucleotides: 3. Germline V gene lookup returns CDR1 MNHEY and CDR2 SVGAGI. The length of the CDR3 is 15 residues. CDR3 in amino acids: CASSYRGRLNTEAFF. The CDR3 coding sequence is TGTGCCAGCAGTTACAGGGGGCGTTTGAACACTGAAGCTTTCTTT.

The chain's CDR3 is CASSLGHDNYGYTF. The CDR3 DNA reads TGTGCCAGCAGTTTAGGGCACGACAACTATGGCTACACCTTC. This chain connects TRBV28 to TRBJ1-2; D is unresolved. V was trimmed by 2 bases and J by 2 bases, leaving 9 bases between them. This CDR3 has 14 residues. Per the germline V gene, CDR1 is MDHEN and CDR2 is SYDVKM.